This T cell receptor beta chain is from a study of blood T cell repertoires in COVID-19. About the research overall: Spain, Italy and the United States supplied samples that represented acute and convalescent COVID-19. T cells, B-cell-depleted T cells, or PBMCs provided the cDNA or gDNA that served as material.

A single count supports this clone. As processed by the authors: Reference gene primer amplification yielded estimated nucleated cell counts. Clones were sequenced by immunoSEQ multiplex PCR, and TCRdb holds only the in-frame ones, with some missing. That table is the source of V, J and clone size, and D and trimming were worked out from the DNA. This table has 260,000 or so clones, approximately 84% appearing once. The CDR3 runs to 15 residues. The germline V gene has CDR1 LNHDA and CDR2 SQIVND (reference sequence). V lost 7 bases to trimming and J lost 0 bases; unmatched junction nucleotides: 5. The source of this sequence is a human donor in a cohort sampled during active COVID-19. The chain is built from TRBV19 and TRBJ1-4; TRBD1 agrees at 7 bases. Material: peripheral blood. The CDR3 nucleotides are TGTGCCAGTACAACAGGGGCTGCAACTAATGAAAAACTGTTTTTT. Protein sequence: CASTTGAATNEKLFF.